This TCR beta chain was recovered during a study of beta chain features in type 1 diabetes. Expressed TCRB transcripts were sequenced, since all the RNA that had been isolated was reverse transcribed. The table came from immunoSEQ multiplex PCR; TCRdb's copy has only in-frame clones and leaves some out. The table includes 900,000 or so clones, 15% to 20% detected once. Germline CDR1 and CDR2: SEHNR and FQNEAQ (reference sequence). V was cut by 2 bases and J by 5 bases, with 9 bases left in between. The CDR3 covers 13 residues. This receptor was obtained from a young woman in good health. The gene calls are TRBV7-9 and TRBJ2-5; D not certain. Sequencing used naive CD4+ T cells from blood. CDR3 amino acids: CASSLSVLETQYF. The CDR3 DNA reads as TGTGCCAGCAGCTTATCCGTGTTGGAGACCCAGTACTTC.